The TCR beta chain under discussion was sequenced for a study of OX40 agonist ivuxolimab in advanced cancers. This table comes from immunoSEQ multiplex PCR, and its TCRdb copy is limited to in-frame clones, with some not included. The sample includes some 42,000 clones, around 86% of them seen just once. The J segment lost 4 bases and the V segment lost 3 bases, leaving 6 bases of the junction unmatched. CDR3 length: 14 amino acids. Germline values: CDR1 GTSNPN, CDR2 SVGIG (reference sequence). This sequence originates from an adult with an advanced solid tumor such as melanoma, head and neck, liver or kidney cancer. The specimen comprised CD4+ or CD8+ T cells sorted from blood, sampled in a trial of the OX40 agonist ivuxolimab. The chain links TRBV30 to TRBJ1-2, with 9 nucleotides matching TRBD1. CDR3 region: CAWRVTGGGYGYTF. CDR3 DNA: TGTGCCTGGAGGGTCACAGGGGGCGGCTATGGCTACACCTTC. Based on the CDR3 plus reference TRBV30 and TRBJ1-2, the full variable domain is SQTIHQWPATLVQPVGSPLSLECTVEGTSNPNLYWYRQAAGRGLQLLFYSVGIGQISSEVPQNLSASRPQDRQFILSSKKLLLSDSGFYLCAWRVTGGGYGYTFGSGTRLTVV.